This TCR beta chain was sequenced during a study of T cell repertoires in cytomegalovirus infection. Many counts were recorded for this clonotype. Its specificity is unknown. Via MiXCR, TCRdb re-called the reads, giving one row per CDR3 protein. The sample consists of some 920,000 distinct CDR3 sequences, less than 40% of them appearing once. This specimen consisted of cultured CD8+ T cells from PBMCs, obtained from culture after CMV antigen stimulation. The receptor comes from a human donor in good health (CMV status not recorded). Some clones in this sample may be carry-over from other donors' samples.

CDR3 region: CASSWGGGYTF. The CDR3 DNA sequence: TGTGCCAGCAGTTGGGGAGGTGGCTACACCTTC. The chain is built from TRBV12-3 or TRBV12-4 and TRBJ1-2; D gene ambiguous. The V gene lost 4 bases and the J gene lost 7 bases, with 7 bases spanning the gap. The CDR3 consists of 11 residues.